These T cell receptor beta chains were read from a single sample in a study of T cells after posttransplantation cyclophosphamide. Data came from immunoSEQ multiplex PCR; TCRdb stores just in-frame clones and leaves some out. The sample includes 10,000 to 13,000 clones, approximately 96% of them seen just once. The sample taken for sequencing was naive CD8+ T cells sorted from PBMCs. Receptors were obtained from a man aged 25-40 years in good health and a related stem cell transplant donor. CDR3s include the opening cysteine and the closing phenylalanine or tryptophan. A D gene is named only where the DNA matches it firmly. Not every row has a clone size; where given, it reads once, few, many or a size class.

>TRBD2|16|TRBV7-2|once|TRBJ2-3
CASSLAGLDRTDTQYF
TGTGCCAGCAGCTTAGCGGGACTAGATCGAACAGATACGCAGTATTTT
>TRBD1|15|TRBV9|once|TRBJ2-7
CASSDPGTGNHEQYF
TGTGCCAGCAGCGACCCCGGGACAGGGAATCACGAGCAGTACTTC
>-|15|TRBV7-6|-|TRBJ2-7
CASSSMAGVTYEQYF
TGTGCCAGCAGCTCAATGGCAGGGGTTACCTACGAGCAGTACTTC
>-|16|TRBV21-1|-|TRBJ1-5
CASIWTGSYSNQPQHF
TGTGCCAGCATTTGGACAGGGAGTTATAGCAATCAGCCCCAGCATTTT
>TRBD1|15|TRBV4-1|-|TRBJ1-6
CASSPPDRGISPLHF
TGCGCCAGCAGCCCGCCGGACAGGGGGATTTCACCCCTCCACTTT
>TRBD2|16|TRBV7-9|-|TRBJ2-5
CASSLSSGGAMETQYF
TGTGCCAGCAGCTTATCTAGCGGGGGGGCCATGGAGACCCAGTACTTC
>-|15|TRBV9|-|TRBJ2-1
CASSAARLAYDEQFF
TGTGCCAGCAGCGCCGCTCGGCTAGCGTACGATGAGCAGTTCTTC
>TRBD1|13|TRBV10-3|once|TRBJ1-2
CAIAGDRADGYTF
TGTGCCATCGCAGGAGACAGGGCGGATGGCTACACCTTC
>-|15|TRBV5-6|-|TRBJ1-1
CASSLEADRTTEAFF
TGTGCCAGCAGCCTAGAAGCAGACAGAACCACTGAAGCTTTCTTT
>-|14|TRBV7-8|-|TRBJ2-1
CASTPEAKTNEQFF
TGTGCCAGCACCCCCGAGGCTAAGACGAATGAGCAGTTCTTC
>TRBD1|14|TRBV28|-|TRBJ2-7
CASSLAGTGYEQYF
TGTGCCAGCAGTTTGGCCGGGACAGGCTACGAGCAGTACTTC
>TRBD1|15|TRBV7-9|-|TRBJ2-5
CASSPGTGGGETQYF
TGTGCCAGCAGCCCCGGGACAGGGGGGGGAGAGACCCAGTACTTC
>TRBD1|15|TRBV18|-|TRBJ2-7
CASSPRDRADYEQYF
TGTGCCAGCTCACCTCGGGACAGGGCCGACTACGAGCAGTACTTC
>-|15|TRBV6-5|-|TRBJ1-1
CASSPTGHLNTEAFF
TGTGCCAGCAGTCCAACGGGACACTTGAACACTGAAGCTTTCTTT
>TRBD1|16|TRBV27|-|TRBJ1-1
CASSSGQGAWNTEAFF
TGTGCCAGCAGTTCTGGACAGGGGGCTTGGAACACTGAAGCTTTCTTT
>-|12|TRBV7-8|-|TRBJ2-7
CASSLGSYEQYF
TGTGCCAGCAGCTTAGGTAGTTACGAGCAGTACTTC
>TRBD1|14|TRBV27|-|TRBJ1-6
CASCWTGGNSPLHF
TGTGCCAGCTGTTGGACAGGGGGTAATTCACCCCTCCACTTT
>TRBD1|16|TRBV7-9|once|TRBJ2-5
CASSLGGQGLQETQYF
TGTGCCAGCAGCTTAGGTGGACAGGGGCTCCAAGAGACCCAGTACTTC
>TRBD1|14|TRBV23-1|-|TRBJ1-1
CASSQRTGNTEAFF
TGCGCCAGCAGTCAAAGGACAGGGAACACTGAAGCTTTCTTT
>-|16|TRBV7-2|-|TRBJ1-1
CASSLRSAGAGTEAFF
TGTGCCAGCAGCTTAAGGTCTGCGGGGGCTGGGACTGAAGCTTTCTTT
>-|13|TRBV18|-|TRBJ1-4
CASHPSGNEKLFF
TGTGCCAGCCATCCATCCGGGAATGAAAAACTGTTTTTT
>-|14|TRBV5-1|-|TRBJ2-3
CASSLQGRTDTQYF
TGCGCCAGCAGCCTACAGGGTCGCACAGATACGCAGTATTTT
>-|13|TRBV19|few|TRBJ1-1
CASSIDPITEAFF
TGTGCCAGTAGTATAGATCCCATCACTGAAGCTTTCTTT
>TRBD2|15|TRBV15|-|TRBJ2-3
CATSPARGGTDTQYF
TGTGCCACCTCGCCCGCCCGGGGGGGCACAGATACGCAGTATTTT
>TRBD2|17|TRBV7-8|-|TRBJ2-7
CASSLGGGAGSSYEQYF
TGTGCCAGCAGCTTAGGGGGGGGTGCAGGAAGCTCCTACGAGCAGTACTTC
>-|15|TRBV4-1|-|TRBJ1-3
CASSQGPSSGNTIYF
TGCGCCAGCAGCCAAGGGCCTTCCTCTGGAAACACCATATATTTT
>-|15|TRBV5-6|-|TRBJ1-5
CASSLTGRTNQPQHF
TGTGCCAGCAGCCTTACGGGCAGGACAAATCAGCCCCAGCATTTT
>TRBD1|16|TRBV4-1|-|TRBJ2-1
CASSQEPGQEYNEQFF
TGCGCCAGCAGCCAAGAACCGGGACAGGAGTACAATGAGCAGTTCTTC
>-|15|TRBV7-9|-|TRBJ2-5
CASTPRAGEVETQYF
TGTGCCAGCACCCCCCGTGCAGGGGAAGTGGAGACCCAGTACTTC
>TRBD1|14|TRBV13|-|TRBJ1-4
CASSLNRGGEKLFF
TGTGCCAGCAGCTTAAACAGGGGGGGGGAAAAACTGTTTTTT
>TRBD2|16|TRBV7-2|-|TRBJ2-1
CASSSSGGAYYNEQFF
TGTGCCAGCAGCTCAAGCGGGGGGGCCTACTACAATGAGCAGTTCTTC
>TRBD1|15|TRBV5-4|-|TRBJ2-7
CASRAGTGPSYEQYF
TGTGCCAGCAGGGCCGGGACAGGGCCATCCTACGAGCAGTACTTC
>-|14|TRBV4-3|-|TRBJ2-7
CASSLAQGLYEQYF
TGCGCCAGCAGCCTGGCGCAGGGGCTCTACGAGCAGTACTTC
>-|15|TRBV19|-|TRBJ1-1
CASSISPGSSAEAFF
TGTGCCAGTAGTATTTCTCCTGGGAGTAGCGCTGAAGCTTTCTTT
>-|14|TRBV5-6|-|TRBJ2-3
CASSLGGSTDTQYF
TGTGCCAGCAGCTTGGGGGGCTCCACAGATACGCAGTATTTT
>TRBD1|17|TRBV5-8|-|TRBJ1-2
CASSHLPGTGDLYGYTF
TGTGCCAGCAGCCACCTCCCAGGGACAGGGGATTTGTACGGCTACACCTTC
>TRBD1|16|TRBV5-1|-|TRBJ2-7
CASSFPGTGQTYEQYF
TGCGCCAGCAGCTTCCCCGGGACAGGGCAAACCTACGAGCAGTACTTC
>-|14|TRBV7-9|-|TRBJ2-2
CASSFGSVSGELFF
TGTGCCAGCAGCTTTGGTTCGGTGTCCGGGGAGCTGTTTTTT
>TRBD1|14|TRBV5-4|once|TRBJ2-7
CASSSGQGLGEQYF
TGTGCCAGCAGCTCGGGACAGGGGTTGGGCGAGCAGTACTTC
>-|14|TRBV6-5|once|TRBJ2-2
CASLPNENTGELFF
TGTGCCAGCCTTCCTAACGAGAACACCGGGGAGCTGTTTTTT
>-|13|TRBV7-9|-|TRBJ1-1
CASSYSPSAEAFF
TGTGCCAGCAGCTACTCCCCGTCGGCTGAAGCTTTCTTT
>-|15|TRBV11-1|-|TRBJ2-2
CASSAHGGNTGELFF
TGTGCCAGCAGCGCCCACGGGGGAAACACCGGGGAGCTGTTTTTT
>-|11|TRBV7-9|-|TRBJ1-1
CASSLGNEAFF
TGTGCCAGCAGCTTAGGTAATGAAGCTTTCTTT
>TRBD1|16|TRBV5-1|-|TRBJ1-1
CASSTTGTGGYTEAFF
TGCGCCAGCAGCACCACCGGGACAGGGGGCTACACTGAAGCTTTCTTT
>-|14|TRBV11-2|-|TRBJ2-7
CASSGGQIAYEQYF
TGTGCCAGCAGCGGCGGACAGATAGCCTACGAGCAGTACTTC
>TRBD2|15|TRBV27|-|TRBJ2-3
CASSLQLAGADTQYF
TGTGCCAGCAGTCTCCAACTAGCGGGGGCCGATACGCAGTATTTT
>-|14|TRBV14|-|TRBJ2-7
CASSQDKRSYEQYF
TGTGCCAGCAGCCAAGACAAACGGTCCTACGAGCAGTACTTC
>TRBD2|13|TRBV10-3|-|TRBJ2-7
CAINTGRGDEQYF
TGTGCCATCAACACCGGGAGGGGCGACGAGCAGTACTTC
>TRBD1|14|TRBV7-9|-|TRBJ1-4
CASSFRDRDEKLFF
TGTGCCAGCAGCTTCCGGGACAGGGACGAAAAACTGTTTTTT
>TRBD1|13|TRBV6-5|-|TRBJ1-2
CASSLDREEGYTF
TGTGCCAGCAGCCTTGACAGGGAAGAAGGCTACACCTTC
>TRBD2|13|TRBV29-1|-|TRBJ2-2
CSVSGLETGELFF
TGCAGCGTTTCCGGACTAGAGACCGGGGAGCTGTTTTTT
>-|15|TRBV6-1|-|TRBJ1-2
CASSEGDTLNYGYTF
TGTGCCAGCAGTGAGGGGGACACCCTGAACTATGGCTACACCTTC
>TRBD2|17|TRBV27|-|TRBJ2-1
CASSLSSGGTPYNEQFF
TGTGCCAGCAGTTTATCCAGCGGGGGGACGCCCTACAATGAGCAGTTCTTC
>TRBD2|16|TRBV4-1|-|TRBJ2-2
CASSLAGGTNTGELFF
TGCGCCAGCAGCCTAGCGGGGGGAACGAACACCGGGGAGCTGTTTTTT
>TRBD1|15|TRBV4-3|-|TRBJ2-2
CASSQDVTGTGELFF
TGCGCCAGCAGCCAAGATGTGACAGGGACCGGGGAGCTGTTTTTT
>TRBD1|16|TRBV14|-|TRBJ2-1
CAGRPPGQESYNEQFF
TGTGCCGGCAGGCCGCCGGGACAGGAATCCTACAATGAGCAGTTCTTC
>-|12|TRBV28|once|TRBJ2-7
CASNIRGYEQYF
TGTGCCAGCAACATCAGGGGTTACGAGCAGTACTTC